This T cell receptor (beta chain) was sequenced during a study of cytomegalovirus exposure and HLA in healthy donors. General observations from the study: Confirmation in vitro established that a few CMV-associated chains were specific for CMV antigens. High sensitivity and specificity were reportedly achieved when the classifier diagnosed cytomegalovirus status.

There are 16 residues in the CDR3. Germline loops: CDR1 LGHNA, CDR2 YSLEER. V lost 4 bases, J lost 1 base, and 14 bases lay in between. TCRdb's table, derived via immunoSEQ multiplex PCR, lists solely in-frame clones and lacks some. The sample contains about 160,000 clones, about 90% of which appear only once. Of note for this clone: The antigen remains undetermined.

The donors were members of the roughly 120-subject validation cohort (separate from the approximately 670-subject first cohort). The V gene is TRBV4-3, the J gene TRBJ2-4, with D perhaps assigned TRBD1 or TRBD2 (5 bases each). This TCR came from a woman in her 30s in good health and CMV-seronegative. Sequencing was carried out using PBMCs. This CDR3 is CASSRLTGAAKNIQYF. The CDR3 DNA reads TGCGCCAGCAGCCGCTTAACCGGGGCCGCCAAAAACATTCAGTACTTC.